Shown below are 3 T cell receptor beta chains from a single sample sequenced in a study of blood T cell repertoires in COVID-19. The method was immunoSEQ multiplex PCR; TCRdb's version includes in-frame clones alone and lacks a portion of them. The data contain just under 40,000 clones, roughly 85% of them singletons. Specimen: peripheral blood. The receptor set was obtained from a human donor in a cohort sampled during active COVID-19.

V gene TRBV30 combines with J gene TRBJ2-7, with TRBD2 matching 13 bases. CDR1 and CDR2 (germline): GTSNPN, SVGIG (reference sequence). The J segment lost 5 bases and the V segment lost 0 bases, leaving 4 bases of the junction unmatched. The CDR3 runs 15 residues. The CDR3 is CAWSVGLAGADEQYF. CDR3 coding DNA: TGTGCCTGGAGTGTAGGACTAGCGGGGGCCGACGAGCAGTACTTC.

The rearrangement joins TRBV19 to TRBJ2-1; a possible D gene is TRBD1 (6 bases). V lost 4 bases and J 9 bases, leaving 13 bases between the germline ends. CDR1 and CDR2 (germline): LNHDA, SQIVND (reference sequence). This CDR3 region has 13 residues. The CDR3 here is CASSNYQGSEQFF. The DNA for the CDR3 is TGTGCCAGTAGTAATTACCAGGGGAGTGAGCAGTTCTTC.

J is TRBJ2-2 and V is TRBV18; possible D gene TRBD1, 6 bases. Germline CDR1 reads KGHSH; CDR2 reads LQKENI. Trimming pared 3 bases from V and 6 bases from J, leaving 11 bases between. The CDR3 contains 14 residues. The CDR3 sequence is CASSPPGVSGELFF. CDR3 in DNA: TGTGCCAGCTCACCTCCAGGGGTTTCCGGGGAGCTGTTTTTT.